This T cell receptor (beta chain) was retrieved from a study of identical twins (TCRdb year 2016). With respect to the entire study: To test whether fetal clonotypes persist, the study used deep sequencing on TCR alpha and beta repertoires from monozygotic twins, unrelated adults of various ages, and cord blood. Replicate twin experiments were performed at different times using different library preparation protocols to rule out contamination.

Every donor was a healthy Caucasian. The twin cohort comprised three pairs of female monozygotic twins, all aged roughly 18 to 30 years. Positive isolation kits from Invitrogen were used to isolate the CD4+ and CD8+ T cell populations. Libraries were prepared through 5' RACE. Sequencing was carried out with an Illumina HiSeq 2000. Template switching introduced a universal primer binding site; the final cDNA contained a unique molecular identifier, enabling accurate counting of TCR cDNA molecules. Specific primers in the conserved constant-segment region were used to synthesize first-strand cDNA for the TCR alpha and beta chains. To control for contamination, every cDNA library was double barcoded, receiving both a SMART-Mk sample barcode and Illumina barcodes. TruSeq adapter sequences along with Illumina sample barcodes were introduced in two successive PCR steps. The TCR alpha and beta cDNA libraries were sequenced on the Illumina HiSeq platform using custom primers. The original methods were these. MiGEC was used to process raw reads and extract unique molecular identifiers, and MiXCR was used to find CDR3 positions. For each individual, recombination models were inferred using an EM algorithm with the repgenHMM and IGoR tools. Shared clonotype analysis was performed with the tcR package in R, normalizing sharing by the product of cloneset sizes. To study raw recombination without the effects of thymic and clonal selection, out-of-frame nonproductive sequences were analyzed. TCRdb trimmed public reads at Q25 via fastp, called clones via MiXCR and kept in-frame beta chains. For every CDR3 protein sequence, its rows merge into one entry that carries the most common genes and DNA. The V and J calls and clone size are TCRdb's, not the authors'. Recorded for this sample are about 500,000 distinct CDR3 sequences; roughly 13% of them occurred a single time. Approximately 1% of the sample is held by the ten biggest clonotypes.

Germline trimming: 3 bases from V, 1 base from J; junction bases outside gene matches: 6. The CDR3 has 15 amino acids, counting the end cysteine and phenylalanine. Of all the DNA, just the CDR3 is kept, 45 bases in frame from base 1. The germline V gene (reference sequence) sets CDR1 to DFQATT and CDR2 to SNEGSKA. Details on this clonotype: What antigen it recognizes has not been identified. No quality values exist for individual bases; no much larger clone is one base distant.

General findings and caveats noted by the study authors: Zero-insertion analyses could be partly confounded by invariant T cells such as MAIT and iNKT, though diverse VJ usage argued against such confounding for most clonotypes. In monozygotic twins, out-of-frame TCR alpha sharing was systematically underestimated by recombination models, although the models agreed with sharing between unrelated individuals. Conclusions relied on cross-sectional statistical analysis, since the same donors could not be followed over many years. Out-of-frame TCR alpha sequences shared between twins showed an excess of low generation-probability sequences compared with coincidental sharing between unrelated individuals. In beta out-of-frame sequences, excess twin sharing was weaker, because having fewer shared sequences lowered the signal-to-noise ratio. Fewer insertions were carried by abundant cord blood beta clonotypes; a weaker similar trend was observed in young adult naive repertoires, while no such trend was observed in memory repertoires.

This sample also belongs to another study, concerning yellow fever vaccine responses in identical twins. As described in the second report: According to the authors, the vaccine-induced T cell response in identical twins seemed to be partly convergent and partly specific to each individual. The study precisely tracked vaccine-responding T cell clones in identical twins.

The sequenced material came from CD4+ T cells sorted from blood. The receptor was isolated from a woman aged 18-30 years in good health. The V gene is TRBV20-1 and the J gene is TRBJ2-1, and TRBD2 aligns with 7 junction nucleotides. The DNA is as follows: TGCAGTGCTAGGCGCGAGCGGGGATCCTACAATGAGCAGTTCTTC. The translation is CSARRERGSYNEQFF.